This is a list of T cell receptor beta chains from one sample in a study of breast tumors, draining lymph nodes, adjacent tissues. TCRdb reprocessed the multiplex PCR reads via MiXCR and lists one record per CDR3 protein. The sample contains under 300,000 distinct CDR3 sequences, 34% of which appear only once. The sample consisted of axillary lymph node tissue. Source of these receptors: a female donor with breast cancer. Some clones in this sample may be carry-over from other donors' samples. Each CDR3 is given with its conserved first and last residue. The order of the fields is clone size, D gene, V gene, J gene, CDR3 protein, CDR3 DNA. A D gene is named only where the DNA matches it firmly. Not all rows give a size; the values are once, few, many and, for expanded clones, a class.

clone_size: .; d_call: TRBD1; v_call: TRBV27; j_call: TRBJ2-7; cdr3_aa: CASRDRVFSYEQYF; cdr3_nt: TGTGCCAGCAGGGACAGGGTATTTTCTTACGAGCAGTACTTC
clone_size: .; d_call: TRBD2; v_call: TRBV11-3; j_call: TRBJ2-7; cdr3_aa: CASSPGLAADEQYF; cdr3_nt: TGTGCCAGCAGCCCCGGACTAGCGGCAGACGAGCAGTACTTC
clone_size: many; d_call: .; v_call: TRBV20-1; j_call: TRBJ2-3; cdr3_aa: CSAGVTTDTQYF; cdr3_nt: TGCAGTGCGGGGGTAACTACAGATACGCAGTATTTT
clone_size: .; d_call: TRBD2; v_call: TRBV6-5; j_call: TRBJ2-7; cdr3_aa: CASSPRTSGSSYEQYF; cdr3_nt: TGTGCCAGCAGTCCCCGGACTAGCGGGAGCTCCTACGAGCAGTACTTC
clone_size: many; d_call: .; v_call: TRBV6-6; j_call: TRBJ2-7; cdr3_aa: CASSITTGGVGEQYF; cdr3_nt: TGTGCCAGCAGCATTACCACAGGGGGGGTCGGCGAGCAGTACTTC
clone_size: many; d_call: TRBD2; v_call: TRBV5-8; j_call: TRBJ2-1; cdr3_aa: CASSSGLAGVGEQFF; cdr3_nt: TGTGCCAGCAGCTCAGGACTAGCGGGAGTCGGTGAGCAGTTCTTC
clone_size: many; d_call: .; v_call: TRBV7-6; j_call: TRBJ1-4; cdr3_aa: CASSFFQGQSEKLFF; cdr3_nt: TGTGCCAGCAGCTTTTTTCAGGGGCAGAGTGAAAAACTGTTTTTT
clone_size: many; d_call: TRBD2; v_call: TRBV15; j_call: TRBJ2-7; cdr3_aa: CATSTASVLAGAYEQYF; cdr3_nt: TGTGCCACCAGCACCGCATCGGTCCTAGCGGGAGCTTACGAGCAGTACTTC
clone_size: .; d_call: TRBD1; v_call: TRBV10-3; j_call: TRBJ1-3; cdr3_aa: CAISEGRGKNTIYF; cdr3_nt: TGTGCCATCAGTGAAGGCAGGGGGAAAAACACCATATATTTT
clone_size: many; d_call: .; v_call: TRBV20-1; j_call: TRBJ2-2; cdr3_aa: CSARDGQRANTGELFF; cdr3_nt: TGCAGTGCTAGAGATGGGCAGCGGGCGAACACCGGGGAGCTGTTTTTT
clone_size: many; d_call: .; v_call: TRBV7-2; j_call: TRBJ2-7; cdr3_aa: CASSDSGTPSYEQYF; cdr3_nt: TGTGCCAGCAGCGACTCAGGTACCCCCTCCTACGAGCAGTACTTC
clone_size: many; d_call: TRBD2; v_call: TRBV7-2; j_call: TRBJ2-7; cdr3_aa: CASSRYRAGVYEQYF; cdr3_nt: TGTGCCAGCAGCCGATACAGAGCGGGGGTCTACGAGCAGTACTTC
clone_size: .; d_call: .; v_call: TRBV2; j_call: TRBJ2-1; cdr3_aa: CARSAGQYYNEQFF; cdr3_nt: TGTGCCCGCAGTGCGGGACAGTATTACAATGAGCAGTTCTTC
clone_size: .; d_call: TRBD1; v_call: TRBV6-5; j_call: TRBJ1-4; cdr3_aa: CASKLDRVTNEKLFF; cdr3_nt: TGTGCCAGCAAGCTCGACAGGGTAACTAATGAAAAACTGTTTTTT
clone_size: .; d_call: .; v_call: TRBV20-1; j_call: TRBJ2-5; cdr3_aa: CSAKEGQETQYF; cdr3_nt: TGCAGTGCTAAGGAGGGGCAGGAGACCCAGTACTTC
clone_size: many; d_call: .; v_call: TRBV29-1; j_call: TRBJ2-3; cdr3_aa: CSVEKFSGLDTQYF; cdr3_nt: TGCAGCGTTGAAAAGTTTAGCGGACTCGATACGCAGTATTTT
clone_size: many; d_call: TRBD1; v_call: TRBV20-1; j_call: TRBJ1-3; cdr3_aa: CSARKGPGGGAGNTIYF; cdr3_nt: TGCAGTGCTAGAAAAGGGCCAGGGGGCGGCGCTGGAAACACCATATATTTT
clone_size: many; d_call: .; v_call: TRBV7-3; j_call: TRBJ2-1; cdr3_aa: CASSFGPNSYNEQFF; cdr3_nt: TGTGCCAGCAGCTTCGGGCCAAACTCCTACAATGAGCAGTTCTTC
clone_size: .; d_call: .; v_call: TRBV6-5; j_call: TRBJ2-2; cdr3_aa: CASSFRTGRANTGELFF; cdr3_nt: TGTGCCAGCAGTTTTAGAACAGGGCGGGCGAACACCGGGGAGCTGTTTTTT
clone_size: once; d_call: TRBD1; v_call: TRBV29-1; j_call: TRBJ2-7; cdr3_aa: CSVVCRTGGHEQYF; cdr3_nt: TGCAGCGTTGTCTGTAGGACAGGGGGCCACGAGCAGTACTTC
clone_size: .; d_call: TRBD1; v_call: TRBV6-2/TRBV6-3; j_call: TRBJ1-6; cdr3_aa: CASSYSTGNNSPLHF; cdr3_nt: TGTGCCAGCAGTTACTCGACAGGGAATAATTCACCCCTCCACTTT
clone_size: many; d_call: .; v_call: TRBV7-2; j_call: TRBJ2-7; cdr3_aa: CASSLAYSYEQYF; cdr3_nt: TGTGCCAGCAGCTTAGCATACTCCTACGAGCAGTACTTC
clone_size: few; d_call: TRBD1; v_call: TRBV11-3; j_call: TRBJ2-5; cdr3_aa: CASSLDRGGGETQYF; cdr3_nt: TGTGCCAGCAGCTTGGACAGGGGGGGGGGAGAGACCCAGTACTTC
clone_size: .; d_call: TRBD1; v_call: TRBV2; j_call: TRBJ2-6; cdr3_aa: CASSERTGGNVLTF; cdr3_nt: TGTGCCAGCAGTGAAAGGACAGGGGGCAACGTCCTGACTTTC
clone_size: many; d_call: .; v_call: TRBV12-3/TRBV12-4; j_call: TRBJ2-7; cdr3_aa: CASSRGNEQYF; cdr3_nt: TGTGCCAGCAGCCGGGGGAACGAGCAGTACTTC
clone_size: many; d_call: .; v_call: TRBV20-1; j_call: TRBJ2-1; cdr3_aa: CSALSGNGGNEQFF; cdr3_nt: TGCAGTGCTCTTTCGGGTAACGGGGGCAATGAGCAGTTCTTC
clone_size: few; d_call: TRBD1; v_call: TRBV6-2/TRBV6-3; j_call: TRBJ1-2; cdr3_aa: CASSHSGQEVGNYGYTF; cdr3_nt: TGTGCCAGCAGTCACTCGGGACAGGAGGTCGGTAACTATGGCTACACCTTC
clone_size: .; d_call: .; v_call: TRBV7-3; j_call: TRBJ2-3; cdr3_aa: CASSQDRPGTGTDTQYF; cdr3_nt: TGTGCCAGCAGCCAAGATCGCCCGGGGACCGGGACAGATACGCAGTATTTT
clone_size: .; d_call: TRBD1; v_call: TRBV2; j_call: TRBJ1-4; cdr3_aa: CASSRQGETANEKLFF; cdr3_nt: TGTGCCAGCAGCCGACAGGGTGAGACAGCTAATGAAAAACTGTTTTTT
clone_size: .; d_call: .; v_call: TRBV19; j_call: TRBJ2-5; cdr3_aa: CASSGGATSVETQYF; cdr3_nt: TGTGCCAGTAGTGGAGGGGCGACTAGTGTTGAGACCCAGTACTTC
clone_size: few; d_call: .; v_call: TRBV6-2/TRBV6-3; j_call: TRBJ1-5; cdr3_aa: CASSYSGGQSNQPQHF; cdr3_nt: TGTGCCAGCAGTTACTCGGGGGGGCAAAGCAATCAGCCCCAGCATTTT
clone_size: few; d_call: .; v_call: TRBV6-6; j_call: TRBJ2-4; cdr3_aa: CASSRDSKNIQYF; cdr3_nt: TGTGCCAGCAGCCGGGACTCCAAAAACATTCAGTACTTC
clone_size: many; d_call: TRBD2; v_call: TRBV5-1; j_call: TRBJ2-1; cdr3_aa: CASSSREGSYNEQFF; cdr3_nt: TGCGCCAGCAGCTCGCGGGAGGGCTCCTACAATGAGCAGTTCTTC
clone_size: .; d_call: .; v_call: TRBV2; j_call: TRBJ2-1; cdr3_aa: CASSRTGSPYNGQFF; cdr3_nt: TGTGCCAGCAGTCGGACGGGGTCGCCCTACAATGGGCAATTCTTC
clone_size: .; d_call: TRBD2; v_call: TRBV7-9; j_call: TRBJ2-2; cdr3_aa: CASSWAGGGGELFF; cdr3_nt: TGTGCCAGCAGCTGGGCGGGAGGTGGGGGGGAGCTGTTTTTT
clone_size: few; d_call: .; v_call: TRBV30; j_call: TRBJ1-5; cdr3_aa: CAWSLKDISNPPQHF; cdr3_nt: TGTGCCTGGAGTCTAAAAGACATCTCCAATCCGCCCCAGCATTTT
clone_size: many; d_call: TRBD2; v_call: TRBV2; j_call: TRBJ2-3; cdr3_aa: CASNPAGGTDTQYF; cdr3_nt: TGTGCCAGCAATCCAGCGGGAGGCACAGATACGCAGTATTTT
clone_size: many; d_call: .; v_call: TRBV7-2; j_call: TRBJ2-7; cdr3_aa: CASSLRGGLSSYEQYF; cdr3_nt: TGTGCCAGCAGCTTAAGAGGAGGCCTTAGCTCCTACGAGCAGTACTTC
clone_size: medium-sized; d_call: TRBD2; v_call: TRBV20-1; j_call: TRBJ2-1; cdr3_aa: CSARGAGGPRNEQFF; cdr3_nt: TGCAGTGCTAGGGGAGCGGGAGGGCCCCGGAATGAGCAGTTCTTC
clone_size: .; d_call: .; v_call: TRBV6-1; j_call: TRBJ2-1; cdr3_aa: CASTTDSLFNEQFF; cdr3_nt: TGTGCCAGTACAACGGACAGCTTATTCAATGAGCAGTTCTTC
clone_size: once; d_call: TRBD2; v_call: TRBV20-1; j_call: TRBJ2-1; cdr3_aa: CSARDALAGTTYNEQFF; cdr3_nt: TGCAGTGCTAGAGATGCCCTAGCGGGAACCACTTACAATGAGCAGTTCTTC
clone_size: many; d_call: .; v_call: TRBV2; j_call: TRBJ2-3; cdr3_aa: CASSAQPSTDTQYF; cdr3_nt: TGTGCCAGCAGTGCGCAACCCAGCACAGATACGCAGTATTTT
clone_size: .; d_call: .; v_call: TRBV6-5; j_call: TRBJ2-3; cdr3_aa: CASRRRSTDTQYF; cdr3_nt: TGTGCCAGCAGGAGAAGGAGCACAGATACGCAGTATTTT
clone_size: .; d_call: TRBD1; v_call: TRBV20-1; j_call: TRBJ2-2; cdr3_aa: CSAPTGGAGAGHDGELFF; cdr3_nt: TGCAGTGCGCCAACAGGGGGCGCCGGGGCCGGCCACGATGGGGAGCTGTTTTTT
clone_size: few; d_call: TRBD1; v_call: TRBV5-5; j_call: TRBJ2-3; cdr3_aa: CASSTTGTGNTDTQYF; cdr3_nt: TGTGCCAGCAGCACCACCGGGACAGGGAACACAGATACGCAGTATTTT
clone_size: medium-sized; d_call: .; v_call: TRBV10-3; j_call: TRBJ1-2; cdr3_aa: CAISDPGRNLEGYTF; cdr3_nt: TGTGCCATCAGTGACCCGGGACGAAACCTTGAAGGCTACACCTTC
clone_size: .; d_call: TRBD2; v_call: TRBV24-1; j_call: TRBJ2-1; cdr3_aa: CATSGIAGVEQFF; cdr3_nt: TGTGCCACCAGTGGGATAGCGGGGGTTGAGCAGTTCTTC